This T cell receptor beta chain was documented in a study of cytomegalovirus exposure and HLA in healthy donors. Amplification used 60 Vbeta primers and 13 Jbeta primers. Measured with immunoSEQ multiplex PCR; TCRdb has only the in-frame clones, and not every one. The repertoire has some 150,000 clones, almost 80% of them found once; the top ten carry over 0.6%. There are 16 residues in the CDR3. Germline CDR1 and CDR2: LGHNA and YSLEER. The V end lost 0 bases, the J end lost 0 bases, and 11 bases lay between the germline ends. About this clone: Its antigen is still unknown.

Study results and limitations: One later analysis reportedly identified an Asian-associated ancestry cluster that showed fewer N-insertions than the approximately 700-donor mean. In a later analysis, at a false discovery rate of 0.05, roughly 17,000 TCR beta sequences matched HLA alleles. For most TCR sequences rarity was the rule, although some public TCRs occurred in many donors. A later analysis found that most CMV-associated TCR beta chains appeared HLA-restricted.

The sequence was obtained from a male donor in good health and CMV-seronegative. The chain recombines TRBV4-3 with TRBJ1-1, with D maybe TRBD1 (6 bases). Material for sequencing was PBMCs. Written as DNA, the CDR3 is TGCGCCAGCAGCCAAGAACAGGGTGCCATGAACACTGAAGCTTTCTTT. Encoded protein: CASSQEQGAMNTEAFF.